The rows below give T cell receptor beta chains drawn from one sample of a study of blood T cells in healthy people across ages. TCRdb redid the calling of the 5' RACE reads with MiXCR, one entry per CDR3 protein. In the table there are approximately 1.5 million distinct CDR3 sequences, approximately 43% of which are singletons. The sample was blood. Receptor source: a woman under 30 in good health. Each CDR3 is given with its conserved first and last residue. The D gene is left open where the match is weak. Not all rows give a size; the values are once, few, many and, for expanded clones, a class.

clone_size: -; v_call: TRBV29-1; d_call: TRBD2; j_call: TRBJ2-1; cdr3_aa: CSVEGTAGTSGSYNEQFF; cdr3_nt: TGCAGCGTTGAGGGGACGGCCGGGACTAGCGGGTCCTACAATGAGCAGTTCTTC
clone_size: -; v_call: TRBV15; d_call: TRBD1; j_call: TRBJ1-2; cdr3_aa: CATSSVIGTAYGGYTF; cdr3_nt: TGTGCCACCAGCTCCGTTATAGGGACAGCATATGGAGGCTACACCTTC
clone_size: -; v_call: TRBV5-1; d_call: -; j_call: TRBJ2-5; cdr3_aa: CASKEQERTQYF; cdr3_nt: TGCGCCAGCAAAGAACAGGAGAGGACCCAGTACTTC
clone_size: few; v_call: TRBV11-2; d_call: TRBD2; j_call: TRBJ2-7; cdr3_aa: CASSWTSDSSYEQYF; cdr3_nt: TGTGCCAGCAGCTGGACTAGCGACAGCTCCTACGAGCAGTACTTC
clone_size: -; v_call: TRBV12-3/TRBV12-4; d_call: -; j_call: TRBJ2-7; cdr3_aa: CASSLLAWGDEQYF; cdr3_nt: TGTGCCAGCAGTCTACTAGCATGGGGAGACGAGCAGTACTTC
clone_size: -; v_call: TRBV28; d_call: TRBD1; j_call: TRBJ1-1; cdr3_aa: CASSAGGPDTEAFF; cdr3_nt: TGTGCCAGCAGCGCAGGGGGACCTGACACTGAAGCTTTCTTT
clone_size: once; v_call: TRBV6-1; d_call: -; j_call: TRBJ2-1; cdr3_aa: CASSGQSQETQFF; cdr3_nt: TGTGCCAGCAGTGGACAGTCACAAGAGACCCAGTTCTTC
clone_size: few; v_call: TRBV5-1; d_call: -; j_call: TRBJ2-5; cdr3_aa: CASSFGQTQETQYF; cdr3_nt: TGCGCCAGCAGCTTCGGTCAGACTCAAGAGACCCAGTACTTC
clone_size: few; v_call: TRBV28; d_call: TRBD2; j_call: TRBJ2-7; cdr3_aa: CASSLARLREGSYEQYF; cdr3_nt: TGTGCCAGCAGTTTAGCCCGGTTGCGGGAGGGGAGCTACGAGCAGTACTTC
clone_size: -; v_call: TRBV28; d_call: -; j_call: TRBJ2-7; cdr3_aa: CASSLPQREQYF; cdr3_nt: TGTGCCAGCAGTTTGCCCCAACGGGAGCAGTACTTC